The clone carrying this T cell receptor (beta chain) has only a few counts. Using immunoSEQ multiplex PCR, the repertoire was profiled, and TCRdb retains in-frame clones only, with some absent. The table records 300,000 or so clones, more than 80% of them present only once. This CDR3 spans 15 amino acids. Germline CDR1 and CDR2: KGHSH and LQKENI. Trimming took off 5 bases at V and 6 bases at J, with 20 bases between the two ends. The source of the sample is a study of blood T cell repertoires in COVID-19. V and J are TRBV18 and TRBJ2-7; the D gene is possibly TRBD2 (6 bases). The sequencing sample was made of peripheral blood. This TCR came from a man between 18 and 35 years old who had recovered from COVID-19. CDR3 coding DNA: TGTGCCAGCTCAATACAGCTGCGGGGTGGCTCCGAGCAGTACTTC. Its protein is CASSIQLRGGSEQYF.